Presented here are 2 T cell receptor beta chains from one specimen sequenced in a study of beta chain features in type 1 diabetes. Study-wide points: Type 1 diabetes patients showed a moderate but significant shortening of TCRB CDR3s in all four CD4+ subsets.

These receptors have no identified antigens. Isolated RNA was reverse transcribed in full, so expressed TCRB transcripts were sequenced. The repertoire was sequenced with immunoSEQ multiplex PCR; TCRdb's copy has only in-frame clones and lacks some. Of 630,000 or so clones listed, roughly an eighth are singletons. The source material was naive CD4+ T cells from blood. All receptors come from a man aged 18 to 30 with type 1 diabetes.

V and J are TRBV11-3 and TRBJ2-2; D may be TRBD1 (6 bases). There are 16 residues in the CDR3. Germline V lookup: CDR1 SGHNT, CDR2 YENEEA. Trimming took 3 bases from V and 5 from J, leaving 16 bases between them. This chain's CDR3 is CASSFSGWGQTGELFF. The CDR3 DNA follows: TGTGCCAGCAGCTTCAGTGGCTGGGGGCAAACCGGGGAGCTGTTTTTT.

In its sample, this clone was seen a few times. The V gene is TRBV11-2, the J gene TRBJ2-2, with D tentatively TRBD2 (5 bases). The CDR3 has 14 residues. CDR1 is SGHAT, CDR2 FQNNGV, per germline. V shed 2 bases and J shed 3 bases, with 7 bases lying between them. In nucleotides, the CDR3 is TGTGCCAGCAGCTTATCGGAGGACACCGGGGAGCTGTTTTTT. This codes for CASSLSEDTGELFF.